These 6 T cell receptor beta chains originate from one sample sequenced in a study of T cells in Graves' hyperthyroidism and ophthalmopathy. Regions amplified from RNA transcripts were the TCR beta CDR3 regions. Carried out on the TCR CDR3, a first-round RT-PCR used the HTBI primer set. TCRdb redid the calling of the multiplex PCR reads with MiXCR, one entry per CDR3 protein. There are roughly 570,000 distinct CDR3 sequences in the sample; approximately 14% occur only once, and about 7% lies in the top ten. The specimen sequenced was blood. The receptors were gathered from a woman aged 25-40 years with Graves' hyperthyroidism.

The CDR3 DNA follows: TGCGCCAGCAGGCCGGACAGGGATAATGAAAAACTGTTTTTT. Its protein product is CASRPDRDNEKLFF. The V call is TRBV5-1, the J call TRBJ1-4, with 8 bases aligning to TRBD1. J lost 4 bases, V lost 5 bases, and 4 bases had no gene match. The CDR3 loop spans 14 amino acids. Per germline, CDR1 SGHRS and CDR2 YFSETQ.

The J gene is TRBJ1-5, the V gene TRBV4-1, with 7 bases that match TRBD1. The trim removed 0 bases at V and 5 bases at J, leaving 10 bases unmatched. Germline V gene lookup returns CDR1 MGHRA and CDR2 YSYEKL. This CDR3 spans 17 amino acids. DNA for the CDR3: TGCGCCAGCAGCCAAGAATGGGACGACAGGGTCCATCAGCCCCAGCATTTT. Amino acids: CASSQEWDDRVHQPQHF.

Many counts were recorded for this clonotype. This chain uses TRBV10-3 with TRBJ2-1; unclear D gene. Between the trimmed V and J ends, which lost 2 bases and 4 bases, there was a span of 15 bases. The CDR3 is 16 amino acids. The germline gives CDR1 ENHRY, CDR2 SYGVKD. CDR3 protein: CAISERSHALYNEQFF. The CDR3 nucleotides are TGTGCCATCAGTGAGAGGTCCCACGCGCTATACAATGAGCAGTTCTTC.

V usage is TRBV27 and J usage is TRBJ1-1, with 8 bases identical to TRBD1. This CDR3 contains 17 residues. Per the germline V gene, CDR1 is MNHEY and CDR2 is SMNVEV (reference sequence). V shed 5 bases and J 1 base; nucleotides not matched to a gene: 12. CDR3 sequence reads: CASSPYITGGKNTEAFF. CDR3 DNA sequence: TGTGCCAGCAGTCCATATATCACAGGGGGGAAGAACACTGAAGCTTTCTTT.

This clonotype was seen ten or more times. The chain recombines TRBV28 with TRBJ2-7, with TRBD2 matching 8 bases. The V gene end was trimmed by 8 bases and the J gene end by 0 bases; junction bases not matched to a gene: 15. Germline-derived CDR1 and CDR2 are MDHEN and SYDVKM. The length of the CDR3 is 17 residues. The CDR3, as DNA: TGTGCCAGCTTTTCCGCTCCGGGAGGGGCGATCTCCTACGAGCAGTACTTC. This encodes CASFSAPGGAISYEQYF.

This clonotype came up many times. The chain joins TRBV7-9 to TRBJ2-1; TRBD2 matches 9 bases. This CDR3 contains 16 residues. Germline CDR1 is SEHNR and CDR2 is FQNEAQ (reference sequence). V lost 5 bases, J lost 0 bases, and 5 bases stayed unmatched. The CDR3 DNA is TGTGCCAGCAGCGCCCCAGCGGGAGGCTCCTACAATGAGCAGTTCTTC. This sequence encodes CASSAPAGGSYNEQFF.